The rows below give T cell receptor beta chains drawn from one sample of a study of T-cell memory formation after mild COVID-19. MiXCR, run by TCRdb on the 5' RACE reads, gives a single entry per CDR3 protein. The table records a few hundred thousand distinct CDR3 sequences, approximately 21% of them present only once. Sample: PBMCs or a T cell subset sorted from them (not recorded which). The source of these receptors is an adult woman who had mild COVID-19 (a few samples of this study predate the infection). Cell type and time point are not known. The CDR3 runs from the conserved cysteine through the conserved F or W. A D gene is named only where the DNA matches it firmly. Clone sizes are given selectively: once, few, many, or a class where the clone is expanded.

cdr3_nt: TGTGCCAGCAGTGATAGCGGGAGGAGCGGCTATGAGCAGTTCTTC
cdr3_aa: CASSDSGRSGYEQFF
j_call: TRBJ2-1
d_call: TRBD2
v_call: TRBV6-6
clone_size: few

cdr3_nt: TGCGCCAGCAGTCAATCGAGGCGAAGGGAGCAGTTCTTC
cdr3_aa: CASSQSRRREQFF
j_call: TRBJ2-1
d_call: .
v_call: TRBV23-1
clone_size: .

cdr3_nt: TGTGCCACACCAACCGGGACAGGGACCTTTTGGCATGGCTACACCTTC
cdr3_aa: CATPTGTGTFWHGYTF
j_call: TRBJ1-2
d_call: TRBD1
v_call: TRBV7-9
clone_size: many

cdr3_nt: TGTGCCAGCAGCCCTCGACAGGCCAACTACAATGAGCAGTTCTTC
cdr3_aa: CASSPRQANYNEQFF
j_call: TRBJ2-1
d_call: .
v_call: TRBV7-8
clone_size: .

cdr3_nt: TGTGCCAGTAGTATCCGGCGGGACGCCTACGAGCAGTACTTC
cdr3_aa: CASSIRRDAYEQYF
j_call: TRBJ2-7
d_call: .
v_call: TRBV19
clone_size: few

cdr3_nt: TGCAGTGCTAGATGGGGACAGGGTTTTGGCTACACCTTC
cdr3_aa: CSARWGQGFGYTF
j_call: TRBJ1-2
d_call: TRBD1
v_call: TRBV20-1
clone_size: few

cdr3_nt: TGTGCCAGCAGCTGGGGGGGCGGGAGGACGGCCTACGAGCAGTACTTC
cdr3_aa: CASSWGGGRTAYEQYF
j_call: TRBJ2-7
d_call: TRBD2
v_call: TRBV5-6
clone_size: .

cdr3_nt: TGTGCCATCAGTGAATCTAACTATGGCTACACCTTC
cdr3_aa: CAISESNYGYTF
j_call: TRBJ1-2
d_call: .
v_call: TRBV10-3
clone_size: few

cdr3_nt: TGCGCCAGCAGCCAAGGATGGACCCCAGACACTGAAGCTTTCTTT
cdr3_aa: CASSQGWTPDTEAFF
j_call: TRBJ1-1
d_call: .
v_call: TRBV4-1
clone_size: .

cdr3_nt: TGTGCCAGCAGGGGGACCCACTATGGCTACACCTTC
cdr3_aa: CASRGTHYGYTF
j_call: TRBJ1-2
d_call: .
v_call: TRBV12-3/TRBV12-4
clone_size: few

cdr3_nt: TGTGCCAGCAGCTTGCCTCAAGAAACAGGGAGCTCCTACGAGCAGTACTTC
cdr3_aa: CASSLPQETGSSYEQYF
j_call: TRBJ2-7
d_call: .
v_call: TRBV7-8
clone_size: few

cdr3_nt: TGCAGCGTTCCTAGGACCCCAGTGGACGAGCAGTACTTC
cdr3_aa: CSVPRTPVDEQYF
j_call: TRBJ2-7
d_call: .
v_call: TRBV29-1
clone_size: .

cdr3_nt: TGTGCCTGGAGTGTACTGCAGGGATCCACCGGGGAGCTGTTTTTT
cdr3_aa: CAWSVLQGSTGELFF
j_call: TRBJ2-2
d_call: .
v_call: TRBV30
clone_size: .

cdr3_nt: TGCGCCAGCAGCTTGGGACAGAACCTACTAAGCTCTGGGGCCAACGTCCTGACTTTC
cdr3_aa: CASSLGQNLLSSGANVLTF
j_call: TRBJ2-6
d_call: .
v_call: TRBV5-1
clone_size: few

cdr3_nt: TGTGCCAGCAGCACGTTCGCCGGGGAGCTGTTTTTT
cdr3_aa: CASSTFAGELFF
j_call: TRBJ2-2
d_call: .
v_call: TRBV7-3
clone_size: .

cdr3_nt: TGTGCCATCAGTGAAGGGACAGTGAACACCGGGGAGCTGTTTTTT
cdr3_aa: CAISEGTVNTGELFF
j_call: TRBJ2-2
d_call: TRBD1
v_call: TRBV10-3
clone_size: .

cdr3_nt: TGTGCCAGCAGAGATCCCGGGACTAAGGGCAATGAGCAGTTCTTC
cdr3_aa: CASRDPGTKGNEQFF
j_call: TRBJ2-1
d_call: TRBD2
v_call: TRBV6-2/TRBV6-3
clone_size: .

cdr3_nt: TGTGCCAGCAGCTCAATCACAGGGGACACTGAAGCTTTCTTT
cdr3_aa: CASSSITGDTEAFF
j_call: TRBJ1-1
d_call: TRBD1
v_call: TRBV7-6
clone_size: few

cdr3_nt: TGTGCCAGCAGCCAACGGGTCAGGAGGGCGAACGGTCGCGCCGGGGAGCTGTTTTTT
cdr3_aa: CASSQRVRRANGRAGELFF
j_call: TRBJ2-2
d_call: .
v_call: TRBV4-2
clone_size: .

cdr3_nt: TGTGCCAGCAGCCAATCAGGGGGCTACGAGCAGTACTTC
cdr3_aa: CASSQSGGYEQYF
j_call: TRBJ2-7
d_call: TRBD1
v_call: TRBV3-1
clone_size: .

cdr3_nt: TGCAGCGTCCCGGACTACTCCAATGAGCAGTTCTTC
cdr3_aa: CSVPDYSNEQFF
j_call: TRBJ2-1
d_call: .
v_call: TRBV29-1
clone_size: .

cdr3_nt: TGTGCCAGCAGCTTAGCAGCCCCGGGCTCAGGGCATAGCAGGCGGAACATTCAGTACTTC
cdr3_aa: CASSLAAPGSGHSRRNIQYF
j_call: TRBJ2-4
d_call: .
v_call: TRBV7-9
clone_size: few

cdr3_nt: TGCAGCGTAAGGGACGGGATAGAGACCCAGTACTTC
cdr3_aa: CSVRDGIETQYF
j_call: TRBJ2-5
d_call: .
v_call: TRBV29-1
clone_size: few

cdr3_nt: TGCGCCAGCAGCTTTTTCACGGGCTACGAGCAGTACTTC
cdr3_aa: CASSFFTGYEQYF
j_call: TRBJ2-7
d_call: .
v_call: TRBV5-1
clone_size: .

cdr3_nt: TGTGCCAGCAGCACCCCGTCTAGCGGGGGCGGAGAGACCCAGTACTTC
cdr3_aa: CASSTPSSGGGETQYF
j_call: TRBJ2-5
d_call: TRBD2
v_call: TRBV7-6
clone_size: .

cdr3_nt: TGTGCCAGTAGGGCGGACTACACTGAAGCTTTCTTT
cdr3_aa: CASRADYTEAFF
j_call: TRBJ1-1
d_call: .
v_call: TRBV19
clone_size: .

cdr3_nt: TGTGCCAGCAGTTTCGTTAGACAGTCTAACACTGAAGCTTTCTTT
cdr3_aa: CASSFVRQSNTEAFF
j_call: TRBJ1-1
d_call: .
v_call: TRBV12-3/TRBV12-4
clone_size: .

cdr3_nt: TGCGCCAGCAGCCAAGTGGGAGTTGGGGATACGCAGTATTTT
cdr3_aa: CASSQVGVGDTQYF
j_call: TRBJ2-3
d_call: .
v_call: TRBV4-1
clone_size: .

cdr3_nt: TGTGCCAGCAGCCAACTAGCGGGGGCCTCCTACGAGCAGTACTTC
cdr3_aa: CASSQLAGASYEQYF
j_call: TRBJ2-7
d_call: TRBD2
v_call: TRBV11-2
clone_size: many

cdr3_nt: TGTGCCAGCAGTAAACCTGAGGGGGAAAGAGAGACCCAGTACTTC
cdr3_aa: CASSKPEGERETQYF
j_call: TRBJ2-5
d_call: .
v_call: TRBV21-1
clone_size: few

cdr3_nt: TGTGCCTGGAGTCCCGGAGCCTCGCAGTTCTTC
cdr3_aa: CAWSPGASQFF
j_call: TRBJ2-1
d_call: .
v_call: TRBV30
clone_size: .

cdr3_nt: TGTGCCAGCAGCCAAGTTACAGGGGGCTTCAATGAGCAGTTCTTC
cdr3_aa: CASSQVTGGFNEQFF
j_call: TRBJ2-1
d_call: TRBD1
v_call: TRBV3-1
clone_size: few

cdr3_nt: TGTGCCTGGAGTGTCATAGAGACCCAGTACTTC
cdr3_aa: CAWSVIETQYF
j_call: TRBJ2-5
d_call: .
v_call: TRBV30
clone_size: .